A selection of T cell receptor beta chains follows, all from one sample in a study of OX40 agonist ivuxolimab in advanced cancers. TCRdb keeps only in-frame clones here, not all; method: immunoSEQ multiplex PCR. The data contain approximately 40,000 clones, less than 85% of them singletons. The specimen was CD4+ or CD8+ T cells sorted from blood, collected in a trial of the OX40 agonist ivuxolimab. These receptors were taken from an adult with an advanced solid tumor such as melanoma, head and neck, liver or kidney cancer. Each CDR3 is given with its conserved first and last residue. D genes are given only for firm matches. The size field is filled for only some rows; it gives once, few, many or a size class.

TRBD2,TRBV4-1,-,TRBJ2-3,CASSQSLAGGRTDTQYF,TGCGCCAGCAGCCAATCGCTAGCGGGAGGGCGGACAGATACGCAGTATTTT
-,TRBV29-1,medium-sized,TRBJ2-5,CSVEKFRAETQYF,TGCAGCGTTGAAAAGTTTCGTGCGGAGACCCAGTACTTC
TRBD1,TRBV9,-,TRBJ1-1,CASSVSGQGVGAFF,TGTGCCAGCAGCGTCTCGGGGCAGGGGGTAGGAGCTTTCTTT
TRBD1,TRBV25-1,-,TRBJ2-5,CASSDFGTDLQETQYF,TGTGCCAGCAGTGATTTCGGGACAGACCTACAAGAGACCCAGTACTTC
TRBD2,TRBV7-2,-,TRBJ2-1,CASSLGLAGAYNEQFF,TGTGCCAGCAGCTTAGGACTAGCGGGAGCGTACAATGAGCAGTTCTTC
-,TRBV5-6,-,TRBJ2-7,CASSSRPGAYEQYF,TGTGCCAGCAGCTCCCGGCCCGGGGCCTACGAGCAGTACTTC
-,TRBV13,-,TRBJ2-7,CASSPRDSDYEQYF,TGTGCCAGCAGCCCGAGGGACTCCGACTACGAGCAGTACTTC
TRBD1,TRBV10-3,-,TRBJ1-1,CAISDPGQVSTEAFF,TGTGCCATCAGTGACCCGGGACAGGTCTCCACTGAAGCTTTCTTT
-,TRBV23-1,-,TRBJ1-5,CASSQPSGTSNQPQHF,TGCGCCAGCAGTCAACCTTCCGGGACTAGCAATCAGCCCCAGCATTTT
TRBD2,TRBV2,-,TRBJ2-5,CAGASGVYQETQYF,TGTGCCGGGGCTAGCGGGGTTTACCAAGAGACCCAGTACTTC
TRBD1,TRBV18,-,TRBJ1-5,CASSPTGGDQPQHF,TGTGCCAGCTCACCGACAGGGGGAGATCAGCCCCAGCATTTT
TRBD1,TRBV30,-,TRBJ1-1,CAWIGTGNTEAFF,TGTGCCTGGATCGGGACAGGTAACACTGAAGCTTTCTTT
TRBD2,TRBV2,once,TRBJ2-3,CASSEKREFADTQYF,TGTGCCAGCAGTGAGAAGCGGGAGTTTGCAGATACGCAGTATTTT
-,TRBV28,-,TRBJ2-1,CASSFSGPKGDEQFF,TGTGCCAGCAGTTTTTCGGGACCCAAGGGGGATGAGCAGTTCTTC
-,TRBV20-1,-,TRBJ2-1,CSAREMNEQFF,TGCAGTGCTAGAGAAATGAATGAGCAGTTCTTC